The clone carrying this TCR beta chain showed up just a few times. Its antigen is currently unknown. Study-level points and caveats: The TCR gene usage of tumor memory CD4+ T cells clustered together with blood and lymph node memory CD4+ cells and with lymph node naive CD4+ cells.

Trimming took 0 bases from V and 0 from J, leaving 9 bases between them. Germline CDR1 reads LNHNV; CDR2 reads YYDKDF (reference sequence). CDR3 length equals 17 residues. Constant-region reverse primers amplified full-length variable regions, followed by semi-nested Nested Universal Primer A PCR. TCRdb processed the 5' RACE reads anew with MiXCR; each CDR3 protein has one entry. The table lists tens of thousands of distinct CDR3 sequences, 15% to 20% of them singletons, with over 2% in the top ten. Naive CD4+ T cells were purified with Tregs depleted by CD25. The sequencing input was naive CD4+ T cells sorted from blood. Subset specified: naive CD4+ T cells, CD4+CD45RA+CD25-. The source is a female donor with breast cancer. V is TRBV15 and J is TRBJ2-6, with D possibly called TRBD1 or TRBD2 (5 bases each). CDR3 sequence: CATSRDRESSGANVLTF. DNA of the CDR3: TGTGCCACCAGCAGAGACAGGGAGTCCTCTGGGGCCAACGTCCTGACTTTC.